The T cell receptor beta chain under discussion was sequenced for a study of response to subunit inactivated influenza vaccine. Germline V gene lookup returns CDR1 DFQATT and CDR2 SNEGSKA (reference sequence). The V gene end was trimmed by 3 bases and the J gene end by 7 bases; junction bases not matched to a gene: 6. CDR3 length: 13 amino acids. TCRdb reprocessed the RT-PCR reads via MiXCR and lists one record per CDR3 protein. The table lists fewer than 600,000 distinct CDR3 sequences, less than 7.5% of them singletons. Sequencing was performed on PBMCs from blood, taken less than 30 months after vaccination. The V and J genes are TRBV20-1 and TRBJ2-1; 7 bases match TRBD2. This clonotype was obtained from a man between 50 and 69 years old who received an inactivated influenza vaccine. The CDR3 DNA reads as TGCAGTGCTAGCCCTGGTAGCGGGAATGAGCAGTTCTTC. This gives the protein CSASPGSGNEQFF.